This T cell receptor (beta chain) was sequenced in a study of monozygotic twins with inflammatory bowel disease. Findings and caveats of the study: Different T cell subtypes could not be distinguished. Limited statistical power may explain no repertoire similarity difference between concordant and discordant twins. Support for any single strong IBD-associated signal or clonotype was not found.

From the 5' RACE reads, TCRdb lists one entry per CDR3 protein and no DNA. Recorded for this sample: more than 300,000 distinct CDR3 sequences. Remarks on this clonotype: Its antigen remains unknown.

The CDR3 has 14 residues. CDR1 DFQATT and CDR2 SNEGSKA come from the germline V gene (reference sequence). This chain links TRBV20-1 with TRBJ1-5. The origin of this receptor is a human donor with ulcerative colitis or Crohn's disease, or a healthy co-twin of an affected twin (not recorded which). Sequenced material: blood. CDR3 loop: CSADGTAGGQPQHF.